This T cell receptor (beta chain) comes out of a study of human T cells and chemical hapten exposure. Deletions cut 6 bases from V and 5 bases from J, with 13 bases between. The CDR3 covers 13 residues. Germline CDR1 and CDR2: MNHEY and SVGEGT. The time point is: patch test 2, 6 weeks after DPC sensitization. The treatment was: therapeutic diphenylcyclopropenone sensitization with weekly scalp DPC. TCRdb re-analysed the RACE reads in MiXCR, keeping a single row per CDR3 protein. Of under 450,000 distinct CDR3 sequences in the sample, more than 5% were seen once. This clonotype occurred a few times. This TCR was recovered from a woman aged 18-29 years with alopecia areata. Some clones in this sample may be carry-over from other donors' samples. This chain uses TRBV6-2 or TRBV6-3 with TRBJ2-5, with D unclear. Sequencing was performed on whole blood, taken in connection with sensitization to the hapten diphenylcyclopropenone (DPC). The CDR3 here is CASRLGYGETQYF. The CDR3 bases are TGTGCCAGCAGACTTGGTTATGGCGAGACCCAGTACTTC.